This passage covers 22 T cell receptor beta chains from one sample sequenced in a study of cytomegalovirus exposure and HLA in healthy donors. 60 Vbeta and 13 Jbeta primers were used in PCR. Profiled with immunoSEQ multiplex PCR; TCRdb holds only in-frame clones, not every one. The data show some 120,000 clones, with 75% to 85% seen just once and 1% held by the top ten. The sample comprised PBMCs. These TCRs come from a man between 40 and 49 years old in good health and CMV-seronegative.

This chain links TRBV15 with TRBJ2-7; TRBD2 matches at 7 bases. Germline CDR1 reads LNHNV; CDR2 reads YYDKDF (reference sequence). The J segment lost 5 bases and the V segment lost 0 bases, leaving 4 bases of the junction unmatched. The CDR3 is 14 amino acids. CDR3: CATSRDAGVHEQYF. CDR3 DNA: TGTGCCACCAGCAGAGATGCGGGGGTCCACGAGCAGTACTTC.

This sequence joins TRBV5-1 and TRBJ1-1; D perhaps matches TRBD1 (6 bases). Germline values: CDR1 SGHRS, CDR2 YFSETQ. The CDR3 is made up of 13 amino acids. V was cut by 3 bases and J by 4 bases, with 10 bases left in between. CDR3 in amino acids: CASSSQGGTEAFF. The CDR3 DNA follows: TGCGCCAGCAGCTCACAGGGTGGCACTGAAGCTTTCTTT.

The CDR3 reads CASTPAGATNEKLFF. CDR3 in DNA: TGTGCCAGCACCCCCGCCGGGGCAACTAATGAAAAACTGTTTTTT. The rearrangement uses TRBV28 and TRBJ1-4; D gene ambiguous. Germline V gene data show CDR1 as MDHEN and CDR2 as SYDVKM. V lost 7 bases and J lost 0, with 12 bases in between. The CDR3 is 15 amino acids.

V is TRBV7-9 and J is TRBJ2-5; a possible D gene is TRBD1 (6 bases). The CDR3 contains 15 residues. The germline V gene encodes CDR1 SEHNR and CDR2 FQNEAQ (reference sequence). Trimming pared 3 bases from V and 0 bases from J, leaving 11 bases between. The DNA of the CDR3 is TGTGCCAGCAGCTTGGACAGACAGTACCAAGAGACCCAGTACTTC. Amino acid sequence: CASSLDRQYQETQYF.

The rearrangement joins TRBV2 to TRBJ2-7; D possibly corresponds to TRBD2 (5 bases). In germline, CDR1 is SNHLY, CDR2 FYNNEI. The length of the CDR3 is 14 residues. With 6 bases removed from V and 3 bases from J, the gap between germline ends came to 15 bases. The CDR3 DNA reads as TGTGCCAGCAGCAACGGGGTCTCCTTCTACGAGCAGTACTTC. Translation: CASSNGVSFYEQYF.

This rearrangement joins TRBV6-5 to TRBJ2-7, with 7 nucleotides matching TRBD1. The CDR3 length is 15 residues. J was trimmed by 0 bases and V by 6 bases; bases with no gene match: 8. Per germline, CDR1 MNHEY and CDR2 SVGAGI. CDR3 amino acids: CASSPDRESSYEQYF. The CDR3 DNA sequence: TGTGCCAGCAGCCCAGACAGGGAAAGCTCCTACGAGCAGTACTTC.

The rearrangement uses TRBV30 and TRBJ2-2; the match to TRBD1 covers 9 bases. Trimming at V came to 0 bases and at J to 7 bases, leaving 3 bases not matched to a gene. CDR1 and CDR2 from the germline V gene are GTSNPN and SVGIG (reference sequence). The CDR3 sequence is 14 residues long. Written as DNA, the CDR3 is TGTGCCTGGAGTGTCGGGACAGGGCACGGGGAGCTGTTTTTT. Translation gives CAWSVGTGHGELFF.

V gene TRBV30 combines with J gene TRBJ2-2; TRBD1 is a possible D gene (6 bases). The V gene's germline CDR1 is GTSNPN and CDR2 SVGIG (reference sequence). V lost 5 bases and J 1 base, leaving 14 bases between the germline ends. There are 15 residues in the CDR3. CDR3 loop: CAWGYRELNTGELFF. The CDR3 DNA follows: TGTGCCTGGGGATACAGGGAGCTGAACACCGGGGAGCTGTTTTTT.

This clone has only one observation. This chain uses TRBV11-2 with TRBJ2-1; 15 bases line up with TRBD2. V was pared by 2 bases and J by 7 bases, with 3 bases of the junction left unmatched. The germline V gene encodes CDR1 SGHAT and CDR2 FQNNGV. This CDR3 is built from 16 residues. The CDR3 sequence is CASSLLGLAGGNEQFF. Written as DNA, the CDR3 is TGTGCCAGCAGCTTATTGGGACTAGCGGGAGGTAATGAGCAGTTCTTC.

This clone was found a few times. Other nucleotide sequences in the sample specify the same CDR3. CDR3 protein: CASSVVGSSYNEQFF. Here the CDR3 DNA reads TGTGCCAGCAGCGTGGTAGGGAGCTCCTACAATGAGCAGTTCTTC. The V and J genes are TRBV9 and TRBJ2-1, with D perhaps TRBD2 (5 bases). Trimming cost V 2 bases and J 0 bases, with 9 bases left between them. CDR3 length equals 15 residues. In germline, CDR1 is SGDLS, CDR2 YYNGEE. Full variable domain (missing parts from reference TRBV9 and TRBJ2-1): DSGVTQTPKHLITATGQRVTLRCSPRSGDLSVYWYQQSLDQGLQFLIQYYNGEERAKGNILERFSAQQFPDLHSELNLSSLELGDSALYFCASSVVGSSYNEQFFGPGTRLTVL.

Only a few counts were recorded for this clone. The CDR3, as DNA: TGCGCCAGCAGCCAACGAGCGGGCCCGGGGAACACTGAAGCTTTCTTT. Its translation: CASSQRAGPGNTEAFF. The chain is built from TRBV5-1 and TRBJ1-1, with unresolved D. Trimming removed 4 bases from V and 1 base from J, with 17 bases in between. Looked up from germline, CDR1 is SGHRS and CDR2 is YFSETQ. The CDR3 runs to 16 residues.

The rearrangement uses TRBV5-1 and TRBJ2-7; 7 bases fit TRBD1. The J segment lost 2 bases and the V segment lost 4 bases, leaving 12 bases of the junction unmatched. CDR3 length: 16 residues. From germline, CDR1 is SGHRS and CDR2 YFSETQ. CDR3 nucleotide sequence: TGCGCCAGCAGCGGGATCGGACAGGCGGCCCCCTACGAGCAGTACTTC. This codes for CASSGIGQAAPYEQYF.

The chain recombines TRBV2 with TRBJ1-2, with D possibly TRBD1 on 5 matching bases. Germline values: CDR1 SNHLY, CDR2 FYNNEI. Trimming shortened V by 6 bases and J by 5 bases, and 13 bases separated the two germline ends. The CDR3 is 13 residues long. CDR3: CASRDGQGYGYTF. The DNA of the CDR3 is TGTGCCAGCAGGGATGGCCAGGGATATGGCTACACCTTC.

The chain combines TRBV7-8 with TRBJ2-7; 7 positions agree with TRBD2. V gave up 1 base and J gave up 3 bases; unmatched junction bases: 9. The CDR3 is 16 amino acids. CDR1 and CDR2 (germline): SGHVS, FQNEAQ. The DNA of the CDR3 is TGTGCCAGCAGCTTAGAAGCGGGGTACAGCCTCTACGAGCAGTACTTC. This sequence encodes CASSLEAGYSLYEQYF.

The chain combines TRBV19 with TRBJ1-5; D may be TRBD1 (6 bases). The CDR3 contains 17 residues. V lost 4 bases, J lost 0 bases, and 16 bases lay in between. Germline CDR1 is LNHDA and CDR2 is SQIVND (reference sequence). The CDR3 DNA reads as TGTGCCAGTAGTAAAAGGGGGGGCTCCTATAGCAATCAGCCCCAGCATTTT. Translation: CASSKRGGSYSNQPQHF.

As for this clone: The same CDR3 can be traced to other DNA sequences in this sample. This chain joins TRBV27 and TRBJ2-3; the D gene is possibly TRBD1 (5 bases). V lost 10 bases and J 9 bases, leaving 23 bases between the germline ends. CDR1 and CDR2 (germline): MNHEY, SMNVEV (reference sequence). The CDR3 is 14 residues long. CDR3 amino acids: CATQLAGWVDTQYF. CDR3 DNA sequence: TGTGCCACCCAGTTAGCAGGGTGGGTAGACACGCAGTATTTT.

The chain recombines TRBV5-1 with TRBJ2-7, with TRBD2 matching over 7 bases. The J segment lost 2 bases and the V segment lost 4 bases, leaving 15 bases of the junction unmatched. Germline CDR1 reads SGHRS; CDR2 reads YFSETQ. This CDR3 region has 17 residues. The CDR3 spells CASSPFPGSGATYEQYF. In nucleotides, the CDR3 is TGCGCCAGCAGCCCCTTCCCAGGCAGCGGGGCCACCTACGAGCAGTACTTC.

The chain joins TRBV6-5 to TRBJ2-3; 7 bases are a match to TRBD2. CDR1 is MNHEY, CDR2 SVGAGI, per germline. V lost 10 bases, J lost 4 bases, and 8 bases stayed unmatched. The length of the CDR3 is 13 residues. The CDR3 is CATTTGGADTQYF. CDR3 coding DNA: TGTGCCACCACGACGGGAGGCGCAGATACGCAGTATTTT.

With regard to this clone: The same CDR3 is also encoded by other DNA sequences in this sample. This chain connects TRBV5-1 to TRBJ1-2, with a possible D match to TRBD1 (6 bases). This CDR3 region has 13 residues. With 0 bases removed from V and 4 bases from J, the gap between germline ends came to 7 bases. Germline V CDR1 and CDR2: SGHRS, YFSETQ. As DNA, the CDR3 is TGCGCCAGCAGCTTGGGAGGGGGCTATGGCTACACCTTC. Amino acids: CASSLGGGYGYTF.

The chain is built from TRBV5-4 and TRBJ1-4; 10 bases map to TRBD1. Germline V gene data show CDR1 as SGHNT and CDR2 as YYREEE (reference sequence). The trim removed 0 bases at V and 7 bases at J, leaving 6 bases unmatched. The CDR3 totals 16 residues. The CDR3 protein is CASSLAGGQGSEKLFF. The DNA for the CDR3 is TGTGCCAGCAGCTTGGCGGGGGGACAGGGGTCTGAAAAACTGTTTTTT. Using reference TRBV5-4 and TRBJ1-4 for the parts outside the CDR3, the full variable domain is ETGVTQSPTHLIKTRGQQVTLRCSSQSGHNTVSWYQQALGQGPQFIFQYYREEENGRGNFPPRFSGLQFPNYSSELNVNALELDDSALYLCASSLAGGQGSEKLFFGSGTQLSVL.

The rearrangement joins TRBV5-1 to TRBJ1-2, with D perhaps matching TRBD1 (6 bases). The V end was cut by 4 bases, the J end by 3 bases, with 10 bases between. The CDR3 contains 13 residues. CDR1 is SGHRS, CDR2 YFSETQ, per germline. The CDR3 nucleotides are TGCGCCAGCAGCGAATCAGGGGACTATGGCTACACCTTC. Protein: CASSESGDYGYTF.

In DNA, the CDR3 is TGTGCCAGCAGGCAAGGGGGAATCTCTATGGCTAAGACCTTC. It yields the protein CASRQGGISMAKTF. The chain couples TRBV11-2 to TRBJ1-2; tentative D call: TRBD1 (6 bases). The germline V gene has CDR1 SGHAT and CDR2 FQNNGV. This CDR3 comprises 14 residues. Trimming took off 6 bases at V and 14 bases at J, with 25 bases between the two ends. Full variable domain (rest looked up from reference TRBV11-2 and TRBJ1-2): EAGVAQSPRYKIIEKRQSVAFWCNPISGHATLYWYQQILGQGPKLLIQFQNNGVVDDSQLPKDRFSAERLKGVDSTLKIQPAKLEDSAVYLCASRQGGISMAKTFGSGTRLTVV.